The next 25 T cell receptor beta chains were all read from a single sample in a study of shared clonotypes between healthy human individuals. The data were produced by immunoSEQ multiplex PCR, yet TCRdb's version contains in-frame clones alone and is incomplete. The repertoire has about 2.4 million clones, around 94% of them found once; the top ten carry 0.14%. Sequences were obtained from naive CD4+ T cells sorted from blood. Subset given: CD45RA+ positively selected. These receptors were obtained from a man between 18 and 35 years old in good health.

The chain joins TRBV28 to TRBJ2-7; 9 positions agree with TRBD1. The CDR3 totals 14 residues. The germline gives CDR1 MDHEN, CDR2 SYDVKM. After removal of 9 bases from V and 3 bases from J, the junction contained 9 bases not matched to a gene. The CDR3 DNA is TGTGCCAGTTTCGGAGGGACAGGGTACTACGAGCAGTACTTC. This codes for CASFGGTGYYEQYF.

This chain joins TRBV7-3 and TRBJ2-1; D possibly corresponds to TRBD2 (6 bases). Trimming took off 3 bases at V and 6 bases at J, with 12 bases between the two ends. The CDR3 is 14 amino acids. Looked up from germline, CDR1 is SGHTA and CDR2 is FQGTGA. Here the CDR3 reads CASSFGGASNEQFF. The CDR3 nucleotides are TGTGCCAGCAGCTTTGGCGGGGCTAGCAATGAGCAGTTCTTC.

The V and J genes are TRBV2 and TRBJ2-3, with 7 bases that match TRBD2. With 6 bases clipped from V and 0 bases from J, the junction kept 3 bases outside the gene matches. Germline V gives CDR1 SNHLY, CDR2 FYNNEI. There are 14 residues in the CDR3. The CDR3 DNA sequence: TGTGCCAGCAGGTGGGGGGGGAGCACAGATACGCAGTATTTT. Protein product: CASRWGGSTDTQYF.

This clone has a single count. This chain uses TRBV6-1 with TRBJ1-1; TRBD1 matches at 7 bases. Per germline, CDR1 MNHNS and CDR2 SASEGT. Trimming at V came to 10 bases and at J to 9 bases, leaving 11 bases not matched to a gene. The CDR3 runs 12 residues. The CDR3 DNA is TGTGCCACTCGAGGGGAGGGGGCGAAAGCTTTCTTT. It codes for CATRGEGAKAFF.

The V gene is TRBV21-1, the J gene TRBJ2-5; the DNA was not compared with TRBD2, the D call given in the table. TRBV21-1 is tagged as a pseudogene. The CDR3 consists of 19 residues. The CDR3: CASSKGKAGGHHRKETQYF. The CDR3 DNA reads as TGTGCCAGCAGCAAAGGGAAAGCGGGAGGGCACCATCGGAAAGAGACCCAGTACTTC.

J is TRBJ2-7 and V is TRBV5-8; TRBD2 is a possible D gene (5 bases). Germline V gene data show CDR1 as SGHTS and CDR2 as YDEGEE. Trimming took off 0 bases at V and 5 bases at J, with 18 bases between the two ends. The CDR3 has 16 residues. This CDR3 reads CASSLAVGGIIDEQYF. The DNA of the CDR3 is TGTGCCAGCAGCTTGGCTGTCGGAGGAATCATAGACGAGCAGTACTTC. The full variable domain, rest sourced from reference TRBV5-8 and TRBJ2-7, is EAGVTQSPTHLIKTRGQQATLRCSPISGHTSVYWYQQALGLGLQFLLWYDEGEERNRGNFPPRFSGRQFPNYSSELNVNALELEDSALYLCASSLAVGGIIDEQYFGPGTRLTVT.

V is TRBV6-1 and J is TRBJ2-2; 7 bases fit TRBD1. J was trimmed by 1 base and V by 2 bases; bases with no gene match: 4. The germline gives CDR1 MNHNS, CDR2 SASEGT. The CDR3 runs 16 residues. The CDR3 nucleotides read TGTGCCAGCAGTGAATTCGGACAGGTGAACACCGGGGAGCTGTTTTTT. Translated: CASSEFGQVNTGELFF.

About this clone itself: In the same sample, other DNA sequences code for this CDR3. J is TRBJ1-1 and V is TRBV29-1; a possible D gene is TRBD1 (6 bases). CDR3 length: 13 residues. Germline V gene sequence: CDR1 SQVTM, CDR2 ANQGSEA. V was trimmed by 5 bases and J by 1 base, leaving 11 bases between them. The CDR3 protein is CSVRRGGNTEAFF. CDR3 bases: TGCAGCGTTCGTAGGGGGGGGAACACTGAAGCTTTCTTT.

The V call is TRBV27, the J call TRBJ2-1; 12 positions match TRBD1. J gave up 9 bases and V 2 bases, and 5 bases lay outside the gene matches. Germline CDR1 and CDR2: MNHEY and SMNVEV (reference sequence). This CDR3 spans 15 amino acids. The CDR3 bases are TGTGCCAGCAGTTTAAGGGACAGGGGGCTCAGTGAGCAGTTCTTC. Protein: CASSLRDRGLSEQFF.

The V call is TRBV4-1, the J call TRBJ2-1; the match to TRBD2 covers 8 bases. V dropped 0 bases and J dropped 4; count of bases not matched to a gene: 14. Per germline, CDR1 MGHRA and CDR2 YSYEKL. CDR3 size: 19 residues. Here the CDR3 reads CASSQDSRGLASSYNEQFF. CDR3 bases: TGCGCCAGCAGCCAAGATTCCCGCGGACTAGCCTCGTCATACAATGAGCAGTTCTTC.

This sequence joins TRBV19 and TRBJ1-6; TRBD1 agrees at 7 bases. The CDR3 length is 16 residues. After removal of 5 bases from V and 7 bases from J, the junction contained 11 bases not matched to a gene. From germline, CDR1 is LNHDA and CDR2 SQIVND (reference sequence). CDR3 sequence: CASSATNAGGNSPLHF. The DNA for the CDR3 is TGTGCCAGTAGTGCGACGAATGCAGGGGGAAATTCACCCCTCCACTTT.

The rearrangement links TRBV7-9 to TRBJ2-7, with D possibly TRBD2 on 5 matching bases. The CDR3 has 13 amino acids. With 6 bases removed from V and 6 bases from J, the gap between germline ends came to 15 bases. The V gene's germline CDR1 is SEHNR and CDR2 FQNEAQ (reference sequence). The CDR3 spells CASSSLRGSEQYF. As DNA, the CDR3 is TGTGCCAGCAGTTCTCTCCGGGGAAGCGAGCAGTACTTC.

CDR3 region: CASTGKGLGEKLFF. CDR3 coding DNA: TGTGCCAGCACCGGGAAGGGTCTTGGTGAAAAACTGTTTTTT. The rearrangement uses TRBV2 and TRBJ1-4; D gene ambiguous. Germline V lookup: CDR1 SNHLY, CDR2 FYNNEI. The CDR3 sequence is 14 residues long. Trimming took off 7 bases at V and 7 bases at J, with 16 bases between the two ends.

The chain links TRBV5-1 to TRBJ2-3; 9 nucleotides agree with TRBD1. The length of the CDR3 is 17 residues. Per the germline V gene, CDR1 is SGHRS and CDR2 is YFSETQ. The V gene end was trimmed by 4 bases and the J gene end by 0 bases; junction bases not matched to a gene: 9. The CDR3 here is CASSRPGTGTSTDTQYF. CDR3 DNA: TGCGCCAGCAGCCGTCCCGGGACAGGGACCAGCACAGATACGCAGTATTTT.

This clone was recorded once. The chain has TRBV18 and TRBJ2-5; 7 nucleotides align to TRBD1. CDR1 and CDR2 from the germline V gene are KGHSH and LQKENI. With 4 bases clipped from V and 0 bases from J, the junction kept 8 bases outside the gene matches. CDR3 size: 16 residues. In DNA form, the CDR3 reads TGTGCCAGCTCACGTCTGGGACAGTGGAACCAAGAGACCCAGTACTTC. It specifies CASSRLGQWNQETQYF.

V gene TRBV2 combines with J gene TRBJ2-7, with 7 bases fitting TRBD1. This CDR3 is 12 amino acids long. The V gene's germline CDR1 is SNHLY and CDR2 FYNNEI. J lost 1 base, V lost 10 bases, and 4 bases had no gene match. The CDR3 sequence: CATKQGSYEQYF. The CDR3 nucleotides read TGTGCCACCAAACAGGGGTCCTACGAGCAGTACTTC.

The chain joins TRBV9 to TRBJ2-7, with a possible D match to TRBD1 (5 bases). Trimming took 0 bases from V and 6 from J, leaving 13 bases between them. Germline V lookup: CDR1 SGDLS, CDR2 YYNGEE. The CDR3 contains 14 residues. The DNA for the CDR3 is TGTGCCAGCAGCGTAGATGGGGCGACTCCCGAGCAGTACTTC. It yields the protein CASSVDGATPEQYF.

The chain uses TRBV9 and TRBJ2-7, with D possibly being TRBD1 (5 bases). Trimming pared 0 bases from V and 6 bases from J, leaving 16 bases between. The CDR3 has 15 residues. The germline CDR1 and CDR2 sequences are SGDLS and YYNGEE. The CDR3 sequence: CASSVASAGPSEQYF. The CDR3 coding sequence is TGTGCCAGCAGCGTAGCATCGGCAGGGCCATCCGAGCAGTACTTC.

V gene TRBV19 combines with J gene TRBJ2-7; D ambiguous. CDR1 and CDR2 from the germline V gene are LNHDA and SQIVND (reference sequence). The germline V and J ends were trimmed by 4 bases and 0 bases, with 7 bases remaining between them. This CDR3 region has 13 residues. The CDR3 loop is CASSKTASYEQYF. CDR3 DNA sequence: TGTGCCAGTAGTAAGACGGCCTCCTACGAGCAGTACTTC.

V gene TRBV7-2 combines with J gene TRBJ1-3; 11 bases line up with TRBD1. The germline CDR1 and CDR2 sequences are SGHTA and FQGNSA. Trimming cost V 2 bases and J 3 bases; bases outside gene matches: 6. This CDR3 contains 17 residues. The CDR3 spells CASSLLGQGANGNTIYF. CDR3 nucleotides: TGTGCCAGCAGCTTACTTGGACAGGGGGCGAATGGAAACACCATATATTTT.

The V call is TRBV2, the J call TRBJ2-7; the match to TRBD2 covers 9 bases. The V gene end was trimmed by 3 bases and the J gene end by 5 bases; junction bases not matched to a gene: 8. CDR1 and CDR2 from the germline V gene are SNHLY and FYNNEI. CDR3 size: 15 residues. The CDR3 DNA reads as TGTGCCAGCAGTGAGTTTCGGACTAGCGAGAACGAGCAGTACTTC. This gives the protein CASSEFRTSENEQYF.

The rearrangement joins TRBV19 to TRBJ1-1; D call uncertain. The V gene lost 7 bases and the J gene lost 3 bases, with 18 bases spanning the gap. Per germline, CDR1 LNHDA and CDR2 SQIVND (reference sequence). The CDR3 sequence is 15 residues long. The DNA of the CDR3 is TGTGCCAGTACCGTCAAGTGGGGTTTTGACACTGAAGCTTTCTTT. Translation: CASTVKWGFDTEAFF.

The CDR3 nucleotides read TGTGCCAGCAGCTCGAACGACTATGGCTACACCTTC. Protein product: CASSSNDYGYTF. The chain carries TRBV7-9 and TRBJ1-2; D uncertain. CDR3 length: 12 amino acids. The germline gives CDR1 SEHNR, CDR2 FQNEAQ (reference sequence). V lost 4 bases, J lost 3 bases, and 6 bases lay in between.

Written as DNA, the CDR3 is TGTGCCAGCAGCCCCCGTGCTAGCGTTCGGATGGAAGAGACCCAGTACTTC. Residues: CASSPRASVRMEETQYF. This chain links TRBV7-6 with TRBJ2-5; D perhaps matches TRBD2 (6 bases). The germline V and J ends were trimmed by 5 bases and 3 bases, with 22 bases remaining between them. The CDR3 contains 17 residues. The germline CDR1 and CDR2 sequences are SGHVS and FNYEAQ.

With respect to this clone: Other DNA sequences in the same sample also yield this CDR3. V and J are TRBV19 and TRBJ2-5; D is unresolved. V dropped 3 bases and J dropped 5 bases, with 7 bases sitting between them. The germline CDR1 and CDR2 sequences are LNHDA and SQIVND (reference sequence). The CDR3 extends over 12 amino acids. CDR3 sequence: CASSILGETQYF. The CDR3 DNA is TGTGCCAGTAGTATCCTAGGGGAGACCCAGTACTTC.